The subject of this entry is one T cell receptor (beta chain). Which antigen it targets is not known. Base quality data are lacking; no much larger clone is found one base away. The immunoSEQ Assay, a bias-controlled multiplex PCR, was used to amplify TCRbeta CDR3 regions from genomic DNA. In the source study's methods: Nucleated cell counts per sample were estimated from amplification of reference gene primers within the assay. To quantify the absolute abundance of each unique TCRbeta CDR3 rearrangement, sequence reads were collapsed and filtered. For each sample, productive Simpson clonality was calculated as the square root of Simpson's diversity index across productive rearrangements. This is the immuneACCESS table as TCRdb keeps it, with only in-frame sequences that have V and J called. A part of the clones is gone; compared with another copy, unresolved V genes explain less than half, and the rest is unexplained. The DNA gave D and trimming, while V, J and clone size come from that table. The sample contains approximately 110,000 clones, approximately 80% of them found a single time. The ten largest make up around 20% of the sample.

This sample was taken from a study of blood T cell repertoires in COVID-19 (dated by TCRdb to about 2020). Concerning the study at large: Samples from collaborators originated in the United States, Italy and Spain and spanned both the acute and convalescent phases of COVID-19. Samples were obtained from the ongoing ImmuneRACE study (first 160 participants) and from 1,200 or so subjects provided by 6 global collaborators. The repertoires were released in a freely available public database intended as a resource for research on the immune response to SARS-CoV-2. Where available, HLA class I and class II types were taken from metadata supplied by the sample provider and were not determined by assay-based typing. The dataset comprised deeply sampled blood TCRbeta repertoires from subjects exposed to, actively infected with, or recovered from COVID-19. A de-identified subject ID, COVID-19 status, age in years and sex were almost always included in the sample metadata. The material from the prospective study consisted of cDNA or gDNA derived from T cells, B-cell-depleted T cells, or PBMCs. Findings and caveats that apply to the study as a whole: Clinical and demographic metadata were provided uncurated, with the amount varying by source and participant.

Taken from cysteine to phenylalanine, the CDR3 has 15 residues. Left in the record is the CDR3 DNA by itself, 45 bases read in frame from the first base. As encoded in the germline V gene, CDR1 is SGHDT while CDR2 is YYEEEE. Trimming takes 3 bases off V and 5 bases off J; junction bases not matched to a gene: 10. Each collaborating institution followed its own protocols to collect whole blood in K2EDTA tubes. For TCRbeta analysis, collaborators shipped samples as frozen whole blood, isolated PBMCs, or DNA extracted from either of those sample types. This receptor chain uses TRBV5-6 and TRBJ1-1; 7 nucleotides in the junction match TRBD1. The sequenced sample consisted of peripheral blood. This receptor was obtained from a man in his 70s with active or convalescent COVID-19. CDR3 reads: CASSSPQGFVTEAFF. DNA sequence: TGTGCCAGCAGCTCCCCACAGGGGTTTGTGACTGAAGCTTTCTTT.